The clone carrying this T cell receptor (beta chain) showed up just a few times. The data are from a study of patients and donors after allogeneic stem cell transplantation. V was clipped by 2 bases and J by 7 bases; unmatched bases: 11. This CDR3 is built from 16 residues. Per the germline V gene, CDR1 is KGHSH and CDR2 is LQKENI. TCRdb reprocessed the RT-PCR reads with MiXCR, giving one entry per CDR3 protein. The sample lists about 110,000 distinct CDR3 sequences; approximately 40% were seen once. The genes are TRBV18 and TRBJ1-1, with TRBD1 matching over 9 bases. Source material: blood, either unsorted or a sorted T cell fraction (not recorded which). This receptor was obtained from a human donor who was either an allogeneic HSCT recipient or a stem cell or donor lymphocyte infusion donor (not recorded which). It is not recorded whose cells these are; they may come from a transplant donor. The CDR3 loop reads CASSPSMGQGKIEAFF. The CDR3 coding sequence is TGTGCCAGCTCACCATCTATGGGACAGGGTAAAATTGAAGCTTTCTTT.